This TCR beta chain was identified during a study of breast tumors, draining lymph nodes, adjacent tissues. In its sample, this clonotype is medium-sized. Germline V gene lookup returns CDR1 MNHNS and CDR2 SASEGT. V lost 2 bases, J lost 2 bases, and 10 bases lay in between. The CDR3 length is 15 residues. TCRdb used MiXCR to reprocess the multiplex PCR reads, holding one entry per CDR3 protein. The sample records some 8,500 distinct CDR3 sequences, roughly 46% being singletons. The genes are TRBV6-1 and TRBJ1-3; D is undetermined. The sequencing input was tumor-adjacent breast tissue. The receptor's source is a female donor with breast cancer. Some clones in this sample may be carry-over from other donors' samples. CDR3 loop: CASSEIWVAGNTIYF. Here the CDR3 DNA reads TGTGCCAGCAGTGAAATTTGGGTTGCTGGAAACACCATATATTTT.